Listed below are T cell receptor beta chains from one sample, sequenced in a study of shared clonotypes between healthy human individuals. Profiling relied on immunoSEQ multiplex PCR, and the TCRdb table lists in-frame clones only, not all of them. The table includes approximately 810,000 clones, 80% to 95% detected once. Sequenced material: naive CD8+ T cells sorted from blood. These receptors were taken from a young man in good health. Both conserved end residues are part of each CDR3. D genes are given only for firm matches. The size field is filled for only some rows; it gives once, few, many or a size class.

-	TRBJ2-7	TRBV2	TRBD1	CASSEGPWTGRYEQYF	TGTGCCAGCAGTGAAGGCCCCTGGACAGGGCGGTACGAGCAGTACTTC
-	TRBJ2-5	TRBV2	-	CASSQLLEIQETQYF	TGTGCCAGCAGTCAACTACTAGAAATCCAAGAGACCCAGTACTTC
-	TRBJ2-1	TRBV27	TRBD2	CATSTSGSAEQFF	TGTGCCACCTCGACTAGCGGGAGTGCGGAGCAGTTCTTC
-	TRBJ2-7	TRBV27	-	CASSLASVGVKYF	TGTGCCAGCAGTTTGGCGTCAGTAGGGGTAAAGTACTTC
-	TRBJ2-3	TRBV9	TRBD1	CASIPGGHDFTDTQYF	TGTGCCAGCATCCCAGGGGGACACGACTTCACAGATACGCAGTATTTT
-	TRBJ2-2	TRBV28	-	CASSFLPAAGELFF	TGTGCCAGCAGTTTCTTGCCAGCGGCCGGGGAGCTGTTTTTT
-	TRBJ2-7	TRBV30	-	CAWSHTHYEQYF	TGTGCCTGGAGTCACACACACTACGAGCAGTACTTC
few	TRBJ1-5	TRBV9	TRBD1	CASNTGDSNQPQHF	TGTGCCAGCAACACAGGGGATAGCAATCAGCCCCAGCATTTT
-	TRBJ2-3	TRBV10-3	-	CAISEKTGRGDTQYF	TGTGCCATCAGTGAGAAAACGGGACGGGGAGATACGCAGTATTTT
-	TRBJ2-7	TRBV11-2	-	CASSLVHEQYF	TGTGCCAGCAGCTTAGTACACGAGCAGTACTTC